Presented here are 14 T cell receptor beta chains from one specimen sequenced in a study of T cell changes during pregnancy in multiple sclerosis. TCRdb's table, derived via immunoSEQ multiplex PCR, lists solely in-frame clones and lacks some. The sample has nearly 80,000 clones, about 92% seen once. Sample: CD4+ T cells from peripheral blood mononuclear cells, taken before pregnancy. The receptors were gathered from a female donor with multiple sclerosis, enrolled in a pregnancy study.

This clone showed up just once. The V and J genes are TRBV19 and TRBJ2-7; a possible D gene is TRBD1 (6 bases). Between the trimmed V and J ends, which lost 5 bases and 7 bases, there was a span of 21 bases. Per the germline V gene, CDR1 is LNHDA and CDR2 is SQIVND (reference sequence). The CDR3 length is 15 residues. The CDR3 nucleotides are TGTGCCAGTAGTTCTCAACCCACTACAGGGCTGGAGCAGTACTTC. This codes for CASSSQPTTGLEQYF.

The rearrangement joins TRBV6-6 to TRBJ2-7; 7 bases agree with TRBD1. The CDR3 extends over 15 amino acids. J gave up 0 bases and V 6 bases, and 8 bases lay outside the gene matches. Germline V gene sequence: CDR1 MNHNY, CDR2 SVGAGI (reference sequence). Here the CDR3 DNA reads TGTGCCAGCAGCCATACGGGACAGCCCTCCTACGAGCAGTACTTC. Protein: CASSHTGQPSYEQYF.

V and J are TRBV28 and TRBJ1-5, with unresolved D. Looked up from germline, CDR1 is MDHEN and CDR2 is SYDVKM. The CDR3 runs to 15 residues. V dropped 3 bases and J dropped 3 bases, with 12 bases sitting between them. As DNA, the CDR3 is TGTGCCAGCAGTTTGAATGGGCAGAACAATCAGCCCCAGCATTTT. This encodes CASSLNGQNNQPQHF.

V usage is TRBV9 and J usage is TRBJ1-3; possibly TRBD1 for D (6 bases). Germline V lookup: CDR1 SGDLS, CDR2 YYNGEE. The CDR3 covers 16 residues. Trimming removed 4 bases at V and 4 bases at J, with 18 bases between. The CDR3 DNA reads TGTGCCAGCAGCCCCCGGCAGAGCGGGGGCGGAAACACCATATATTTT. As protein: CASSPRQSGGGNTIYF.

The J gene is TRBJ2-3, the V gene TRBV20-1; D is unresolved. Trimming stripped 7 bases from V and 3 bases from J, with 8 bases between. Per germline, CDR1 DFQATT and CDR2 SNEGSKA (reference sequence). CDR3 length equals 11 residues. CDR3 residues: CSVLFTDTQYF. DNA of the CDR3: TGCAGTGTCCTATTTACAGATACGCAGTATTTT.

This chain joins TRBV6-5 and TRBJ2-3; weak D call: TRBD1 (5 bases). The V end was cut by 0 bases, the J end by 4 bases, with 11 bases between. Germline CDR1 MNHEY, CDR2 SVGAGI. CDR3 length: 15 amino acids. The CDR3: CASSYSDTPPDTQYF. CDR3 sequence (DNA): TGTGCCAGCAGTTACTCGGACACCCCACCAGATACGCAGTATTTT.

The chain has TRBV19 and TRBJ1-2; D is possibly TRBD1 (5 bases). Trimming cost V 6 bases and J 3 bases, with 14 bases left between them. The CDR3 sequence is 14 residues long. Germline V CDR1 and CDR2: LNHDA, SQIVND (reference sequence). The CDR3 sequence is CASRPAGRDYGYTF. The CDR3 nucleotides read TGTGCCAGTAGACCCGCGGGGCGTGACTATGGCTACACCTTC.

The chain recombines TRBV9 with TRBJ2-1; 8 nucleotides align to TRBD2. J lost 2 bases, V lost 0 bases, and 4 bases had no gene match. Germline V gives CDR1 SGDLS, CDR2 YYNGEE. The CDR3 sequence is 16 residues long. The CDR3 DNA sequence: TGTGCCAGCAGCGTAGATCCGGGGGGGACCTACAATGAGCAGTTCTTC. Residues: CASSVDPGGTYNEQFF.

This sequence joins TRBV10-3 and TRBJ2-3; D gene ambiguous. Trimming stripped 5 bases from V and 2 bases from J, with 8 bases between. This CDR3 has 13 amino acids. Germline CDR1 ENHRY, CDR2 SYGVKD. CDR3 loop: CAISLRLTDTQYF. The CDR3 region has the DNA TGTGCCATCAGTCTACGACTCACAGATACGCAGTATTTT.

The rearrangement uses TRBV28 and TRBJ1-4; D may be TRBD1 (6 bases). Trimming stripped 2 bases from V and 13 bases from J, with 11 bases between. CDR1 and CDR2 from the germline V gene are MDHEN and SYDVKM. This CDR3 comprises 12 residues. The CDR3 region is CASSLTGQPLFF. As DNA, the CDR3 is TGTGCCAGCAGTTTAACAGGACAGCCACTGTTTTTT.

The chain couples TRBV7-6 to TRBJ1-4; D is perhaps TRBD1 (5 bases). The CDR3 contains 15 residues. V was clipped by 1 base and J by 8 bases, with 14 bases between them. Germline V gives CDR1 SGHVS, CDR2 FNYEAQ. The CDR3 nucleotides are TGTGCCAGCAGCTTAGAAGGGGCCGCCAGAGAAAAACTGTTTTTT. Amino acid sequence: CASSLEGAAREKLFF.

V is TRBV7-3 and J is TRBJ2-5, with 9 bases identical to TRBD1. Germline lookup yields CDR1 SGHTA and CDR2 FQGTGA. The V and J ends lost 5 bases and 3 bases, in that order; junction bases with no gene match: 4. This CDR3 has 14 residues. This CDR3 reads CASSPRDREETQYF. The DNA for the CDR3 is TGTGCCAGCAGCCCACGGGACAGGGAAGAGACCCAGTACTTC.

This sequence joins TRBV27 and TRBJ1-1; 7 bases line up with TRBD1. The germline V gene encodes CDR1 MNHEY and CDR2 SMNVEV (reference sequence). This CDR3 is 14 amino acids long. The ends lost 6 bases at V and 7 bases at J; junction bases unmatched: 11. The CDR3 loop reads CASRAPGTAIEAFF. The DNA of the CDR3 is TGTGCCAGCAGAGCTCCCGGGACAGCTATTGAAGCTTTCTTT.

The genes are TRBV10-3 and TRBJ2-5; D call uncertain. Between the trimmed V and J ends, which lost 0 bases and 5 bases, there was a span of 10 bases. The CDR3 spans 14 residues. The germline gives CDR1 ENHRY, CDR2 SYGVKD. CDR3 in amino acids: CAISESYYGETQYF. Here the CDR3 DNA reads TGTGCCATCAGTGAGTCCTATTACGGGGAGACCCAGTACTTC.